A single sample gave rise to the 32 T cell receptor beta chains below, sequenced in a study of radiotherapy plus CTLA-4 blockade in lung cancer. Some clones are missing from TCRdb's copy, which holds only in-frame ones; the method was immunoSEQ multiplex PCR. This table holds more than 80,000 clones, about 84% found once. The source material was peripheral blood, sampled from a patient treated with radiotherapy plus ipilimumab. The source is a human donor with non-small cell lung cancer that progressed on radiotherapy plus ipilimumab. Some clones in this sample may be carry-over from other donors' samples.

The gene calls are TRBV15 and TRBJ2-5; a possible D gene is TRBD1 (5 bases). CDR1 LNHNV and CDR2 YYDKDF come from the germline V gene (reference sequence). The V end was cut by 0 bases, the J end by 1 base, with 9 bases between. This CDR3 comprises 15 residues. As DNA, the CDR3 is TGTGCCACCAGCAGAGAGGGGCCTACCCAAGAGACCCAGTACTTC. Its translation: CATSREGPTQETQYF. The full variable domain, rest sourced from reference TRBV15 and TRBJ2-5, is DAMVIQNPRYQVTQFGKPVTLSCSQTLNHNVMYWYQQKSSQAPKLLFHYYDKDFNNEADTPDNFQSRRPNTSFCFLDIRSPGLGDTAMYLCATSREGPTQETQYFGPGTRLLVL.

The chain couples TRBV7-2 to TRBJ2-5, with 7 positions matching TRBD2. The length of the CDR3 is 12 residues. Germline CDR1 and CDR2: SGHTA and FQGNSA. With V trimmed by 6 bases and J by 2 bases, 0 bases remained unmatched. This chain's CDR3 is CASRLAQETQYF. The CDR3 DNA sequence: TGTGCCAGCAGACTAGCGCAAGAGACCCAGTACTTC.

CDR3 in amino acids: CASSQGTGGPDTEAFF. The DNA for the CDR3 is TGCGCCAGCAGCCAAGGGACCGGGGGACCGGACACTGAAGCTTTCTTT. This chain connects TRBV4-3 to TRBJ1-1, with D maybe TRBD1 (5 bases). The V and J ends lost 1 base and 3 bases respectively, with 15 bases between them. This CDR3 region has 16 residues. CDR1 is LGHNA and CDR2 is YSLEER in the germline V gene.

The chain combines TRBV9 with TRBJ1-4, with D maybe TRBD1 (5 bases). The germline gives CDR1 SGDLS, CDR2 YYNGEE. The CDR3 runs to 14 residues. V was trimmed by 8 bases and J by 5 bases, leaving 16 bases between them. CDR3 nucleotides: TGTGCCAGTGGCGGGGCGGGGGAAAATGAAAAACTGTTTTTT. This codes for CASGGAGENEKLFF.

V usage is TRBV7-3 and J usage is TRBJ1-2, with 8 bases fitting TRBD1. The V and J ends lost 1 base and 0 bases, in that order; junction bases with no gene match: 7. CDR1 is SGHTA, CDR2 FQGTGA, per germline. The CDR3 extends over 17 amino acids. The CDR3 spells CASSLNGGQAANYGYTF. In nucleotides, the CDR3 is TGTGCCAGCAGCTTAAACGGGGGACAGGCTGCTAACTATGGCTACACCTTC.

The chain combines TRBV29-1 with TRBJ1-1, with no clear D. CDR1 SQVTM and CDR2 ANQGSEA come from the germline V gene. V was trimmed by 4 bases and J by 7 bases, leaving 7 bases between them. This CDR3 is built from 10 residues. This CDR3 reads CSVGVGEAFF. In DNA, the CDR3 is TGCAGCGTTGGTGTGGGTGAAGCTTTCTTT.

V usage is TRBV18 and J usage is TRBJ1-2; a weak D match, TRBD1 (6 bases). The CDR3 is made up of 15 amino acids. Germline lookup yields CDR1 KGHSH and CDR2 LQKENI. V was cut by 3 bases and J by 4 bases, with 15 bases left in between. The CDR3 DNA reads as TGTGCCAGCTCACCTGTCGGTGGACAGCTCTATGGCTACACCTTC. Protein product: CASSPVGGQLYGYTF.

The gene calls are TRBV5-1 and TRBJ1-1; D is unclear. V gave up 0 bases and J gave up 0 bases, with 6 bases separating them. This CDR3 contains 14 residues. Germline CDR1 SGHRS, CDR2 YFSETQ. CDR3 DNA sequence: TGCGCCAGCAGCTTGGATACTATGAACACTGAAGCTTTCTTT. Amino acid sequence: CASSLDTMNTEAFF. The variable domain in full, completed from reference TRBV5-1 and TRBJ1-1, reads KAGVTQTPRYLIKTRGQQVTLSCSPISGHRSVSWYQQTPGQGLQFLFEYFSETQRNKGNFPGRFSGRQFSNSRSEMNVSTLELGDSALYLCASSLDTMNTEAFFGQGTRLTVV.

The J gene is TRBJ2-5, the V gene TRBV18, with 8 nucleotides matching TRBD2. V gave up 6 bases and J gave up 4 bases; unmatched junction bases: 10. CDR1 is KGHSH, CDR2 LQKENI, per germline. The length of the CDR3 is 15 residues. CDR3 DNA: TGTGCCAGCTCCATGGGTCAGCTAGCGGGAGAGACCCAGTACTTC. This translates into CASSMGQLAGETQYF.

The CDR3 is CASSSPGGVNIQYF. CDR3 coding DNA: TGTGCCAGCAGTTCTCCAGGGGGCGTGAACATTCAGTACTTC. This chain connects TRBV28 to TRBJ2-4; 8 nucleotides agree with TRBD1. The J segment lost 7 bases and the V segment lost 4 bases, leaving 6 bases of the junction unmatched. Germline values: CDR1 MDHEN, CDR2 SYDVKM. There are 14 residues in the CDR3.

Remarks on this clone: Additional DNA sequences in this sample encode the identical CDR3. This sequence joins TRBV5-6 and TRBJ2-7, with D possibly matching TRBD2 (5 bases). Germline CDR1 and CDR2: SGHDT and YYEEEE. Trimming shortened V by 4 bases and J by 2 bases, and 7 bases separated the two germline ends. The CDR3 consists of 12 residues. In DNA form, the CDR3 reads TGTGCCAGCAGCCTCGGGACCTACGAGCAGTACTTC. Encoded protein: CASSLGTYEQYF.

This sequence joins TRBV7-2 and TRBJ2-5; D is unclear. The V and J ends lost 4 bases and 2 bases respectively, with 8 bases between them. This CDR3 has 13 amino acids. Per germline, CDR1 SGHTA and CDR2 FQGNSA. The CDR3 nucleotides are TGTGCCAGCAGCTCGGACCAGCAAGAGACCCAGTACTTC. Protein sequence: CASSSDQQETQYF.

The rearrangement links TRBV7-3 to TRBJ1-6; no reliable D call. CDR3 size: 16 residues. Per germline, CDR1 SGHTA and CDR2 FQGTGA. V lost 1 base, J lost 9 bases, and 16 bases lay in between. DNA of the CDR3: TGTGCCAGCAGCTTAAGGAGGGTAATAGAAGGTTCACCCCTCCACTTT. The encoded protein is CASSLRRVIEGSPLHF.

The sample holds one count of this clone. The V gene is TRBV5-1, the J gene TRBJ2-5; TRBD2 agrees at 10 bases. Unmatched junction bases numbered 3, after V lost 0 bases and J lost 4 bases. Per the germline V gene, CDR1 is SGHRS and CDR2 is YFSETQ. CDR3 size: 15 residues. The CDR3 spells CASSLVTSGAETQYF. The CDR3 DNA reads TGCGCCAGCAGCTTGGTAACTAGCGGGGCAGAGACCCAGTACTTC. Full variable domain (missing parts from reference TRBV5-1 and TRBJ2-5): KAGVTQTPRYLIKTRGQQVTLSCSPISGHRSVSWYQQTPGQGLQFLFEYFSETQRNKGNFPGRFSGRQFSNSRSEMNVSTLELGDSALYLCASSLVTSGAETQYFGPGTRLLVL.

This chain's CDR3 is CASRGTGSSYEQYF. Here the CDR3 DNA reads TGTGCCAGCAGAGGGACAGGGAGCTCCTACGAGCAGTACTTC. This sequence joins TRBV7-3 and TRBJ2-7, with 9 bases matching TRBD1. Germline V CDR1 and CDR2: SGHTA, FQGTGA. CDR3 length equals 14 residues. The J segment lost 0 bases and the V segment lost 6 bases, leaving 3 bases of the junction unmatched.

Written as DNA, the CDR3 is TGTGCCAGCTCACCCGACGTTCCGGGGCGTTTAGGAAACACCATATATTTT. Its translation is CASSPDVPGRLGNTIYF. The genes are TRBV18 and TRBJ1-3; possibly TRBD1 for D (5 bases). Germline V gene sequence: CDR1 KGHSH, CDR2 LQKENI. This CDR3 region has 17 residues. V shed 3 bases and J shed 4 bases, with 19 bases lying between them.

This rearrangement joins TRBV10-3 to TRBJ1-5, with 9 bases that match TRBD1. Germline V gene data show CDR1 as ENHRY and CDR2 as SYGVKD. The CDR3 loop spans 16 amino acids. With 5 bases clipped from V and 4 bases from J, the junction kept 9 bases outside the gene matches. The CDR3 coding sequence is TGTGCCATCAGTAGATCAACCGGGACAGGGAATCAGCCCCAGCATTTT. Translation gives CAISRSTGTGNQPQHF.

The V gene is TRBV18, the J gene TRBJ2-2; D is perhaps TRBD1 or TRBD2 (6 bases each). The CDR3 runs 19 residues. Germline V CDR1 and CDR2: KGHSH, LQKENI. V was shortened by 3 bases and J by 2 bases, with 22 bases between the two germline ends. CDR3 DNA sequence: TGTGCCAGCTCACCGCGGGACAAAAGTTCCAAAAAAAACACCGGGGAGCTGTTTTTT. It translates to CASSPRDKSSKKNTGELFF.

Of note for this clone: A much larger clone lies a single base off, so this may be a read error. V is TRBV7-2 and J is TRBJ2-5; 7 bases align to TRBD1. The junction had 1 base not matched to a gene; V was cut back by 5 bases and J by 1 base. Germline V gives CDR1 SGHTA, CDR2 FQGNSA. CDR3 length: 13 amino acids. The CDR3 loop is CASSRDSQETQYF. CDR3 in DNA: TGTGCCAGCAGCCGGGACAGCCAAGAGACCCAGTACTTC.

The gene calls are TRBV9 and TRBJ2-7; weak D call: TRBD2 (6 bases). The length of the CDR3 is 13 residues. CDR1 is SGDLS and CDR2 is YYNGEE in the germline V gene. Trimming took off 5 bases at V and 0 bases at J, with 9 bases between the two ends. The CDR3 nucleotides are TGTGCCAGCAGTGGACTACCCTCCTACGAGCAGTACTTC. This encodes CASSGLPSYEQYF.

The chain employs TRBV6-6 and TRBJ1-1; D gene uncertain. Germline CDR1 is MNHNY and CDR2 is SVGAGI (reference sequence). Trimming cost V 4 bases and J 1 base, with 7 bases left between them. The CDR3 sequence is 13 residues long. CDR3 loop: CASSLGSNTEAFF. CDR3 in DNA: TGTGCCAGCAGTTTGGGTTCGAACACTGAAGCTTTCTTT.

This clone was recorded a few times. J is TRBJ2-5 and V is TRBV18; maybe TRBD1 (6 bases). Germline V gene lookup returns CDR1 KGHSH and CDR2 LQKENI. Trimming took 3 bases from V and 7 from J, leaving 15 bases between them. The CDR3 covers 14 residues. The chain's CDR3 is CASSPQRDMGTQYF. DNA of the CDR3: TGTGCCAGCTCACCTCAGAGGGACATGGGGACCCAGTACTTC.

The genes are TRBV7-9 and TRBJ1-3; 7 bases are a match to TRBD1. This CDR3 is 16 amino acids long. V was pared by 0 bases and J by 0 bases, with 2 bases of the junction left unmatched. Germline loops: CDR1 SEHNR, CDR2 FQNEAQ (reference sequence). The CDR3 DNA reads TGTGCCAGCAGCTTAGCCGGGACAGTCTCTGGAAACACCATATATTTT. Its translation: CASSLAGTVSGNTIYF.

The J gene is TRBJ2-7, the V gene TRBV10-2, with 7 bases fitting TRBD1. The germline CDR1 and CDR2 sequences are WSHSY and SAAADI. V was clipped by 6 bases and J by 7 bases; unmatched bases: 12. CDR3 length: 14 amino acids. CDR3 in amino acids: CASRVDRTLFEQYF. CDR3 coding DNA: TGCGCCAGCAGGGTGGACAGGACGCTCTTTGAGCAGTACTTC.

The chain links TRBV4-3 to TRBJ2-5; unclear D gene. Trimming pared 4 bases from V and 1 base from J, leaving 7 bases between. The CDR3 consists of 13 residues. Germline CDR1 reads LGHNA; CDR2 reads YSLEER. This chain's CDR3 is CASSRTVQETQYF. CDR3 sequence (DNA): TGCGCCAGCAGCCGGACGGTCCAAGAGACCCAGTACTTC.

The rearrangement uses TRBV14 and TRBJ1-2, with 8 bases aligning to TRBD1. CDR1 is SGHDN, CDR2 FVKESK, per germline. After removal of 4 bases from V and 3 bases from J, the junction contained 4 bases not matched to a gene. The CDR3 covers 14 residues. CDR3 residues: CASSRTGRDYGYTF. The CDR3 DNA reads TGTGCCAGCAGCCGGACAGGGAGGGACTATGGCTACACCTTC.

This clone came up once. V and J are TRBV4-2 and TRBJ1-2; D not resolved. This CDR3 spans 15 amino acids. V gave up 0 bases and J gave up 0 bases, with 8 bases separating them. CDR1 and CDR2 from the germline V gene are LGHNA and YNFKEQ. CDR3 sequence: CASSQDTDSNYGYTF. The CDR3 DNA reads as TGTGCCAGCAGCCAAGATACAGATTCTAACTATGGCTACACCTTC.

The chain couples TRBV29-1 to TRBJ1-4, with D possibly matching TRBD1 (6 bases). CDR1 is SQVTM and CDR2 is ANQGSEA in the germline V gene. V lost 5 bases and J lost 0, with 10 bases in between. The CDR3 has 14 amino acids. The CDR3 DNA sequence: TGCAGCGTTTCCCGGACAGCAACTAATGAAAAACTGTTTTTT. Its protein product is CSVSRTATNEKLFF.

This chain connects TRBV9 to TRBJ1-2; D unresolved. CDR1 and CDR2 from the germline V gene are SGDLS and YYNGEE. This CDR3 is built from 14 residues. Trimming pared 0 bases from V and 3 bases from J, leaving 9 bases between. Here the CDR3 reads CASSVGGLDYGYTF. Written as DNA, the CDR3 is TGTGCCAGCAGCGTAGGCGGGTTGGACTATGGCTACACCTTC.

This sequence joins TRBV10-2 and TRBJ1-1, with D possibly being TRBD1 (5 bases). The V and J ends lost 2 bases and 4 bases respectively, with 17 bases between them. The CDR3 covers 16 residues. The germline gives CDR1 WSHSY, CDR2 SAAADI. In DNA form, the CDR3 reads TGCGCCAGCAGTGAGACTTACGGGACTTGGGGCACTGAAGCTTTCTTT. It codes for CASSETYGTWGTEAFF.

This chain connects TRBV11-3 to TRBJ2-3; 11 nucleotides match TRBD1. The CDR3 runs to 15 residues. Germline CDR1 is SGHNT and CDR2 is YENEEA. With 6 bases clipped from V and 4 bases from J, the junction kept 6 bases outside the gene matches. The CDR3 is CASSPGTGGSDTQYF. DNA of the CDR3: TGTGCCAGCAGTCCCGGGACAGGGGGTTCAGATACGCAGTATTTT.

This clone has just one count. The chain couples TRBV5-1 to TRBJ2-1; 11 bases agree with TRBD2. V shed 3 bases, J shed 7 bases, and the junction held 6 bases outside the gene matches. CDR3 size: 15 residues. Germline V gene data show CDR1 as SGHRS and CDR2 as YFSETQ. CDR3 loop: CASSWYSGGDNEQFF. The CDR3 DNA follows: TGCGCCAGCAGCTGGTATAGCGGGGGGGATAATGAGCAGTTCTTC. Full variable domain (remainder filled in from reference TRBV5-1 and TRBJ2-1): KAGVTQTPRYLIKTRGQQVTLSCSPISGHRSVSWYQQTPGQGLQFLFEYFSETQRNKGNFPGRFSGRQFSNSRSEMNVSTLELGDSALYLCASSWYSGGDNEQFFGPGTRLTVL.